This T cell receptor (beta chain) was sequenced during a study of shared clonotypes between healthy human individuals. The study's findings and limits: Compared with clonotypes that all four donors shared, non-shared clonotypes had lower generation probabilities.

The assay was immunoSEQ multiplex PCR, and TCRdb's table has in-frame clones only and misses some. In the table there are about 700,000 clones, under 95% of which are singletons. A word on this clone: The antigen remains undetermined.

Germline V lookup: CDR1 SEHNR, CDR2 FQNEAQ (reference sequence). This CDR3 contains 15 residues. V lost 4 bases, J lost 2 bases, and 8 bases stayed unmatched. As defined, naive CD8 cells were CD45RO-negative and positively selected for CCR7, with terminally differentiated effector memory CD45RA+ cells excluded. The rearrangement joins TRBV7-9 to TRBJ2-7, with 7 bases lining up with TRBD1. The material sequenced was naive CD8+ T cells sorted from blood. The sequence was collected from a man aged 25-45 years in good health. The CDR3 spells CASSSRTGLPYEQYF. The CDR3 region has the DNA TGTGCCAGCAGCTCAAGGACAGGCTTGCCCTACGAGCAGTACTTC.